The T cell receptor beta chain described here comes from a study of identical twins. Among all donors, each was a healthy Caucasian. This clonotype turned up a few times. Its antigen is as yet unknown. From the 5' RACE reads, TCRdb called clonotypes with MiXCR, one entry per CDR3 protein. This table has fewer than 350,000 distinct CDR3 sequences, roughly 8.6% appearing once. Findings and limits, study-wide: Partly confounded zero-insertion analyses could result from invariant MAIT and iNKT cells. Weaker excess twin sharing was seen among beta out-of-frame sequences.

V was pared by 4 bases and J by 8 bases, with 7 bases of the junction left unmatched. The CDR3 has 14 amino acids. CDR1 is SGHTA and CDR2 is FQGNSA in the germline V gene. The data were also submitted as part of a second study, on yellow fever vaccine responses in identical twins.

The sample comprised memory (CD45RO+) T cells sorted from blood. The V and J genes are TRBV7-2 and TRBJ2-1; 8 nucleotides line up with TRBD2. The origin of this receptor is a woman aged 18-29 years in good health. The CDR3 loop is CASSYLAGIDEQFF. The DNA for the CDR3 is TGTGCCAGCAGCTACCTAGCGGGTATCGATGAGCAGTTCTTC.